These 9 T cell receptor beta chains were all obtained from the same sample, sequenced in a study of regulatory T cells in long-lasting Graves disease. iRepertoire HTBI primers and Arm-PCR of CDR3 regions built TCR beta libraries. Each CDR3 protein gets one entry after TCRdb re-called the multiplex PCR reads with MiXCR. The sample includes hundreds of thousands of distinct CDR3 sequences, 15% to 20% of them seen just once. As to time point: newly diagnosed GD, antithyroid drugs for less than 3 months. The authors made the TCR library using RNA they extracted from PBMCs. The sample was also reused in another study, on T cells in Graves' hyperthyroidism and ophthalmopathy.

The material sequenced was peripheral blood mononuclear cells (PBMCs), taken at new diagnosis, from a patient treated with antithyroid drugs. These receptors were collected from a woman aged 30 to 39 with Graves disease.

This clonotype has just a few counts. This chain joins TRBV3-1 and TRBJ2-5; D remains ambiguous. CDR3 length: 13 amino acids. Trimming stripped 3 bases from V and 4 bases from J, with 9 bases between. The germline V gene has CDR1 LGHDT and CDR2 YNNKEL (reference sequence). CDR3 sequence: CASSQGSRETQYF. The CDR3 nucleotides read TGTGCCAGCAGCCAGGGGTCTCGAGAGACCCAGTACTTC.

This clonotype was found a few times. The V and J genes are TRBV20-1 and TRBJ2-1, with 8 bases aligning to TRBD2. CDR1 is DFQATT and CDR2 is SNEGSKA in the germline V gene (reference sequence). CDR3 length equals 13 residues. The CDR3 region is CSLTSGSYNEQFF. For the CDR3, the DNA is TGCAGCCTTACTAGCGGTTCCTACAATGAGCAGTTCTTC.

This chain uses TRBV7-3 with TRBJ2-3; 8 nucleotides agree with TRBD2. V lost 1 base and J lost 8; bases outside the gene matches: 11. CDR1 and CDR2 (germline): SGHTA, FQGTGA. This CDR3 has 16 residues. The CDR3 is CASSLSTSGTSSTQYF. The CDR3 nucleotides are TGTGCCAGCAGCTTAAGCACTAGCGGAACTAGTAGTACGCAGTATTTT.

There are many counts of this clonotype. The rearrangement uses TRBV2 and TRBJ1-4, with D tentatively TRBD1 (5 bases). The CDR3 extends over 14 amino acids. V lost 8 bases, J lost 8 bases, and 18 bases lay in between. Germline loops: CDR1 SNHLY, CDR2 FYNNEI. Here the CDR3 DNA reads TGTGCCAGCCGCGTTCGGGGACTAGGGGAAAAACTGTTTTTT. Its protein product is CASRVRGLGEKLFF.

V usage is TRBV25-1 and J usage is TRBJ1-5; D perhaps matches TRBD1 (5 bases). This CDR3 contains 18 residues. Trimming left V 1 base short and J 6 bases short, with 22 bases between. CDR1 and CDR2 (germline): MGHDK, SYGVNS. CDR3 DNA: TGTGCCAGCAGTGAATCCGCCGGACACCGGGCAGACCCTCAGCCCCAGCATTTT. Translation gives CASSESAGHRADPQPQHF.

In this sample, this clonotype turned up a few times. The DNA of the CDR3 is TGTGCCAGCATTACGGGGGGGAGGAACTATGGCTACACCTTC. Its protein product is CASITGGRNYGYTF. The V gene is TRBV28, the J gene TRBJ1-2, with D maybe TRBD1 (5 bases). In germline, CDR1 is MDHEN, CDR2 SYDVKM. The CDR3 is 14 amino acids. Deletions cut 7 bases from V and 2 bases from J, with 14 bases between.

This clonotype was seen many times. This chain links TRBV9 with TRBJ1-1; D perhaps matches TRBD1 (5 bases). The V end was cut by 5 bases, the J end by 1 base, with 15 bases between. CDR3 length: 15 amino acids. Per the germline V gene, CDR1 is SGDLS and CDR2 is YYNGEE. Written as DNA, the CDR3 is TGTGCCAGCAGTGGGCCCCCAGGGACGAACACTGAAGCTTTCTTT. It is translated as CASSGPPGTNTEAFF. The whole variable domain, filled in from reference TRBV9 and TRBJ1-1, reads DSGVTQTPKHLITATGQRVTLRCSPRSGDLSVYWYQQSLDQGLQFLIQYYNGEERAKGNILERFSAQQFPDLHSELNLSSLELGDSALYFCASSGPPGTNTEAFFGQGTRLTVV.

This clonotype was detected many times. V and J are TRBV2 and TRBJ2-3, with TRBD2 as a possible D gene (5 bases). There are 16 residues in the CDR3. The ends were cut back, 5 bases at V and 4 bases at J, with 19 bases in the middle. Germline lookup yields CDR1 SNHLY and CDR2 FYNNEI. CDR3 nucleotides: TGTGCCAGCAGTAGCTTTGGGAGTGGTGGTGCAGATACGCAGTATTTT. Encoded protein: CASSSFGSGGADTQYF.

This clonotype was picked up many times. V gene TRBV27 combines with J gene TRBJ2-5; the D is unclear. This CDR3 is 15 amino acids long. Trimming shortened V by 0 bases and J by 4 bases, and 12 bases separated the two germline ends. From germline, CDR1 is MNHEY and CDR2 SMNVEV (reference sequence). The CDR3 DNA reads TGTGCCAGCAGTTTATCGACGACTTACGGAGAGACCCAGTACTTC. Its translation is CASSLSTTYGETQYF.